This paragraph covers one T cell receptor (beta chain) sequence. The antigen is not known. Isolated RNA was reverse transcribed in full, so expressed TCRB transcripts were sequenced. Repertoires were generated with immunoSEQ multiplex PCR, while TCRdb's copy carries only in-frame clones and drops some. The sample consists of around 100,000 clones, approximately 30% of them appearing once. These data are taken from a study of beta chain features in type 1 diabetes. Study-wide context: Cell yields, gender and age were similar in healthy donors and patients. Findings and limits, study-wide: For Type 1 diabetes patients, all four CD4+ subsets carried TCRB CDR3s that were moderately but significantly shorter. Comparison showed that naive, central memory and Treg TCRB repertoires appeared more similar among patients than among healthy donors.

V was trimmed by 3 bases and J by 5 bases, leaving 11 bases between them. The germline V gene has CDR1 SGDLS and CDR2 YYNGEE. There are 14 residues in the CDR3. The material sequenced was central memory CD4+ T cells from blood. This TCR was recovered from a woman aged 18-35 years with type 1 diabetes. The chain uses TRBV9 and TRBJ2-2, with a tentative D call TRBD2 (7 bases). The CDR3 spells CASSEGGWTGELFF. In DNA, the CDR3 is TGTGCCAGCAGCGAGGGGGGGTGGACCGGGGAGCTGTTTTTT.